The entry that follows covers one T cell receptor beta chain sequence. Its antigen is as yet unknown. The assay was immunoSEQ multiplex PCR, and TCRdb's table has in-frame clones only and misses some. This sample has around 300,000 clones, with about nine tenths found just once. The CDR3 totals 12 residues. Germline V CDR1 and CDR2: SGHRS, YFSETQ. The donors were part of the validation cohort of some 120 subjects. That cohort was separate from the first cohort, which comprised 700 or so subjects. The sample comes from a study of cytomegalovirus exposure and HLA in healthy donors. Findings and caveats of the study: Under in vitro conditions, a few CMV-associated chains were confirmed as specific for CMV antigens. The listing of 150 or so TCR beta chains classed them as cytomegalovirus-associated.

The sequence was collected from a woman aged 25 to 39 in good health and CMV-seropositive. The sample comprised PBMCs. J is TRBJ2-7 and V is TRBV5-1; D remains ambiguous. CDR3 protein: CDLIIRFDEQYF. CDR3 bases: TGCGATCTCATTATACGGTTCGACGAGCAGTACTTC.